This T cell receptor (beta chain) was identified in a study of chemoradiotherapy in HPV16-positive cancers. Assay: immunoSEQ multiplex PCR; the TCRdb copy retains only in-frame clones and omits some. The data show fewer than 7,500 clones, approximately 91% seen once. Findings of the study overall: HPV-specific T cells were functionally defined from only a couple of HPV16-positive patients.

On this clone: Its specificity is not known.

The trim removed 9 bases at V and 4 bases at J, leaving 8 bases unmatched. The CDR3 has 14 residues. Looked up from germline, CDR1 is LNHDA and CDR2 is SQIVND (reference sequence). The V and J genes are TRBV19 and TRBJ2-1; 8 bases fit TRBD2. Sampling took place from a patient who underwent chemoradiotherapy. The clonotype originates from a human donor with HPV-associated anogenital cancer. CDR3 DNA: TGTGCCAGCGAGCGGGGGTCGCCGTACAATGAGCAGTTCTTC. Protein: CASERGSPYNEQFF.